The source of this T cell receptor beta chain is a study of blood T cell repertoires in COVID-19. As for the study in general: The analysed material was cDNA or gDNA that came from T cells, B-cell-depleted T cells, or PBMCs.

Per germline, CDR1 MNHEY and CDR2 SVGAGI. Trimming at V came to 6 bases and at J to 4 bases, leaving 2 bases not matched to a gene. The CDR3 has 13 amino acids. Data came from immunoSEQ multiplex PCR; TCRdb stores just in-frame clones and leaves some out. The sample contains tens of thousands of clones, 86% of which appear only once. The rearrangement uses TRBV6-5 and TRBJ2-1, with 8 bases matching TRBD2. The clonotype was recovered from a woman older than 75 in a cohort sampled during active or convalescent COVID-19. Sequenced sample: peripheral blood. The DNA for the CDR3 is TGTGCCAGCAGCGGGAGGGGTTACAATGAGCAGTTCTTC. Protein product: CASSGRGYNEQFF.